The TCR beta chain described here comes from a study of blood T cell repertoires in COVID-19. Libraries were prepared by immunoSEQ multiplex PCR; TCRdb keeps only in-frame clonotypes and omits some of them. Altogether about 150,000 clones are present, approximately 87% being singletons, with the ten largest covering under 5%. The V gene lost 8 bases and the J gene lost 7 bases, with 15 bases spanning the gap. The CDR3 extends over 13 amino acids. CDR1 and CDR2 (germline): LNHDA, SQIVND (reference sequence). The source of this sequence is a woman in her seventies with acute or convalescent COVID-19. The chain has TRBV19 and TRBJ1-5, with a weak D call TRBD1 (6 bases). Sequenced: peripheral blood. In DNA form, the CDR3 reads TGTGCCAGTGGCGACGGTAGGGGGCAGCCCCAGCATTTT. This gives the protein CASGDGRGQPQHF.